The T cell receptor beta chain described here comes from a study of blood T cell repertoires in COVID-19 (dated by TCRdb to about 2020). Looking at the study overall: Collaborator samples came from the United States, Italy and Spain and covered acute and convalescent phases of COVID-19. The prospective study material was composed of cDNA or gDNA derived from T cells, B-cell-depleted T cells, or PBMCs. Deeply sampled blood TCRbeta repertoires from subjects exposed to, actively infected with, or recovered from COVID-19 were included in the dataset. The repertoires were made available in a free public database intended to serve as a resource for research on the immune response to SARS-CoV-2. Samples came from the ongoing ImmuneRACE study (first 160 participants) plus 1,254 subjects from 6 global collaborators. A de-identified subject ID, COVID-19 status, age in years and sex were almost always included in the sample metadata. Where available, HLA class I and class II types were obtained from metadata supplied by the sample provider rather than from assay-based typing.

TCRbeta CDR3 regions were amplified from genomic DNA by means of the immunoSEQ Assay, a bias-controlled multiplex PCR. On the authors' methods: Within the assay, amplification of reference gene primers was used to estimate how many nucleated cells each sample contained. To quantify the absolute abundance of each unique TCRbeta CDR3 rearrangement, sequence reads were collapsed and filtered. For each sample, productive Simpson clonality was calculated as the square root of Simpson's diversity index across productive rearrangements. TCRdb re-hosts the immuneACCESS table, in-frame sequences only. Its copies lack some clones; in the studies checked, an unresolved V gene accounts for under half of them, and the cause for the rest is not known. D and trimming were read from the DNA, whereas the V and J calls and clone size are those reported in that table. The sample data list about 220,000 clones, and 84% of these were observed just once. 2.3% of the sample comes from the top ten.

The paper as a whole reports these results and caveats: The amount of clinical and demographic metadata varied by source and participant and was provided uncurated.

This clone was seen a few times. Its target antigen remains unknown. Qualities for individual bases were not recorded, and no much larger clone is one base off. This same CDR3 is encoded by further DNA sequences in the sample. In the germline V gene, CDR1 corresponds to SGHVS and CDR2 to FNYEAQ. The CDR3, cysteine through phenylalanine, is 14 amino acids long. Here the CDR3 DNA is all that survives: 42 bases in frame from base 1. Relative to germline, V is 5 bases shorter and J is 1 base shorter, with 11 bases between their ends. Whole blood was collected in K2EDTA tubes by collaborating institutions according to the institutions' own protocols. For TCRbeta analysis, collaborator samples were shipped as frozen whole blood, as isolated PBMCs, or as DNA extracted from either sample type.

Recombination joined TRBV7-6 with TRBJ1-2; TRBD1 could be the D gene, as 5 bases match. This receptor was identified in a woman aged 55-75 years with acute or convalescent COVID-19. The sequenced material came from peripheral blood. The CDR3 sequence is CASSPGGGNYGYTF. The nucleotide sequence reads as follows: TGTGCCAGCAGCCCGGGCGGGGGTAACTATGGCTACACCTTC.